The 13 T cell receptor beta chains in this list originate from one sample, sequenced in a study of CD8+ T cells in alopecia areata. Treatment indicated: oral pan-JAK inhibitor, 5-10 mg twice daily. Extracted from the samples, RNA was reverse transcribed into cDNA to serve as the sequencing template. Here immunoSEQ multiplex PCR was the method, and the copy in TCRdb shows in-frame clones only, minus some. The sample yields fewer than 110,000 clones, 65% to 85% seen once. This specimen was CD8+ T cells sorted from blood, taken at week 24, from a patient treated with tofacitinib. The source of these receptors is a human donor with alopecia areata.

The CDR3 region has the DNA TGTGCCAGCAGCCGGACAGGGGCCAGCAATCAGCCCCAGCATTTT. Its translation: CASSRTGASNQPQHF. This chain joins TRBV7-9 and TRBJ1-5, with 9 bases aligning to TRBD1. V lost 5 bases to trimming and J lost 1 base; unmatched junction nucleotides: 3. Germline V lookup: CDR1 SEHNR, CDR2 FQNEAQ (reference sequence). This CDR3 has 15 residues. The variable domain in full, completed from reference TRBV7-9 and TRBJ1-5, reads DTGVSQNPRHKITKRGQNVTFRCDPISEHNRLYWYRQTLGQGPEFLTYFQNEAQLEKSRLLSDRFSAERPKGSFSTLEIQRTEQGDSAMYLCASSRTGASNQPQHFGDGTRLSIL.

The V and J genes are TRBV27 and TRBJ2-2; TRBD1 aligns across 8 bases. The CDR3 has 14 residues. The germline gives CDR1 MNHEY, CDR2 SMNVEV (reference sequence). Trimming cost V 8 bases and J 7 bases; bases outside gene matches: 9. The CDR3 protein is CASCATGENGELFF. The CDR3 nucleotides are TGTGCCAGCTGCGCGACAGGGGAAAACGGGGAGCTGTTTTTT.

This chain connects TRBV7-2 to TRBJ1-1, with 8 bases identical to TRBD1. CDR3 size: 15 residues. The J segment lost 1 base and the V segment lost 5 bases, leaving 6 bases of the junction unmatched. Germline V gene lookup returns CDR1 SGHTA and CDR2 FQGNSA. Here the CDR3 DNA reads TGTGCCAGCAGCCTCCGACAGGGGACGAACACTGAAGCTTTCTTT. The encoded protein is CASSLRQGTNTEAFF.

This clone was counted between two and nine times. This probably arose from a read error, given a far larger clone one base away. The chain's CDR3 is CAISPGRGFDEQFF. CDR3 DNA: TGTGCCATCAGCCCCGGGAGAGGGTTTGATGAGCAGTTCTTC. The chain couples TRBV10-3 to TRBJ2-1; perhaps TRBD2 as D (6 bases). Between the trimmed V and J ends, which lost 6 bases and 8 bases, there was a span of 17 bases. The CDR3 spans 14 residues. Germline assignment: CDR1 ENHRY and CDR2 SYGVKD.

This chain uses TRBV4-1 with TRBJ2-2; D gene unclear. The CDR3 loop spans 14 amino acids. The V end was cut by 3 bases, the J end by 1 base, with 6 bases between. Per the germline V gene, CDR1 is MGHRA and CDR2 is YSYEKL. CDR3: CASSHRLNTGELFF. DNA for the CDR3: TGCGCCAGCAGCCACCGATTGAACACCGGGGAGCTGTTTTTT.

This chain uses TRBV7-2 with TRBJ2-2; unclear D gene. This CDR3 has 12 residues. Deletions cut 5 bases from V and 7 bases from J, with 8 bases between. Germline CDR1 SGHTA, CDR2 FQGNSA. The CDR3 DNA follows: TGTGCCAGCAGCAGACCACTCGGGGAGCTGTTTTTT. Translation: CASSRPLGELFF. The whole variable domain, remainder taken from reference TRBV7-2 and TRBJ2-2, is GAGVSQSPSNKVTEKGKDVELRCDPISGHTALYWYRQSLGQGLEFLIYFQGNSAPDKSGLPSDRFSAERTGGSVSTLTIQRTQQEDSAVYLCASSRPLGELFFGEGSRLTVL.

The gene calls are TRBV19 and TRBJ1-5; TRBD1 agrees at 10 bases. Trimming cost V 5 bases and J 6 bases; bases outside gene matches: 10. Germline V CDR1 and CDR2: LNHDA, SQIVND (reference sequence). CDR3 size: 16 residues. The CDR3 region is CASSFRDRGRGQPQHF. For the CDR3, the DNA is TGTGCCAGTAGTTTTCGGGACAGGGGTCGAGGTCAGCCCCAGCATTTT.

V usage is TRBV10-2 and J usage is TRBJ2-1, with D unresolved. Trimming cost V 7 bases and J 8 bases, with 9 bases left between them. CDR3 length: 11 amino acids. CDR1 and CDR2 from the germline V gene are WSHSY and SAAADI. The CDR3 sequence: CASMTWDEQFF. CDR3 nucleotides: TGCGCCAGCATGACCTGGGATGAGCAGTTCTTC.

V is TRBV7-9 and J is TRBJ1-5, with D hard to call. The CDR3 contains 16 residues. V was shortened by 1 base and J by 4 bases, with 14 bases between the two germline ends. The germline V gene encodes CDR1 SEHNR and CDR2 FQNEAQ (reference sequence). CDR3 nucleotide sequence: TGTGCCAGCAGCTTAGATACAGATCGTAGTAATCAGCCCCAGCATTTT. This sequence encodes CASSLDTDRSNQPQHF. Full variable domain (remainder filled in from reference TRBV7-9 and TRBJ1-5): DTGVSQNPRHKITKRGQNVTFRCDPISEHNRLYWYRQTLGQGPEFLTYFQNEAQLEKSRLLSDRFSAERPKGSFSTLEIQRTEQGDSAMYLCASSLDTDRSNQPQHFGDGTRLSIL.

This chain joins TRBV19 and TRBJ1-5; the D gene is possibly TRBD1 (5 bases). CDR1 and CDR2 from the germline V gene are LNHDA and SQIVND (reference sequence). CDR3 length: 14 amino acids. V gave up 5 bases and J gave up 4 bases, with 12 bases separating them. CDR3 DNA sequence: TGTGCCAGTAGTCCTGGGCCAGGGAATCAGCCCCAGCATTTT. This sequence encodes CASSPGPGNQPQHF.

This chain joins TRBV7-9 and TRBJ2-1, with TRBD2 matching over 7 bases. The CDR3 is 13 amino acids. Germline V gene sequence: CDR1 SEHNR, CDR2 FQNEAQ (reference sequence). V dropped 1 base and J dropped 7; count of bases not matched to a gene: 1. The CDR3 coding sequence is TGTGCCAGCAGCTTAGGAGCGGGGAATGAGCAGTTCTTC. Residues: CASSLGAGNEQFF. Drawing the rest from reference TRBV7-9 and TRBJ2-1, the complete variable domain is DTGVSQNPRHKITKRGQNVTFRCDPISEHNRLYWYRQTLGQGPEFLTYFQNEAQLEKSRLLSDRFSAERPKGSFSTLEIQRTEQGDSAMYLCASSLGAGNEQFFGPGTRLTVL.

The genes are TRBV7-2 and TRBJ2-1, with D unclear. Germline values: CDR1 SGHTA, CDR2 FQGNSA. V shed 5 bases and J shed 2 bases, with 10 bases lying between them. The CDR3 totals 14 residues. In nucleotides, the CDR3 is TGTGCCAGCAGCCGCGGCGGCACCTACAATGAGCAGTTCTTC. Translated, it gives CASSRGGTYNEQFF.

This clone appeared a few times. The chain has TRBV4-1 and TRBJ1-6; perhaps TRBD1 as D (5 bases). The length of the CDR3 is 18 residues. The V and J ends lost 0 bases and 3 bases respectively, with 15 bases between them. Germline loops: CDR1 MGHRA, CDR2 YSYEKL. The CDR3 coding sequence is TGCGCCAGCAGCCAAGACGCCGGAGGGACCTACTATAATTCACCCCTCCACTTT. Amino acids: CASSQDAGGTYYNSPLHF.